Each of the 32 T cell receptor beta chains below was sequenced from the same sample in a study of cytomegalovirus exposure and HLA in healthy donors. PCR primers comprised 60 Vbeta and 13 Jbeta primers. Some clones are missing from TCRdb's copy, which holds only in-frame ones; the method was immunoSEQ multiplex PCR. The sample lists around 100,000 clones; roughly 85% were seen once. Sequencing was carried out using PBMCs. The receptors originated from a man aged 25-45 years in good health and CMV-seropositive.

This clone occurred once. V gene TRBV5-4 combines with J gene TRBJ2-7; perhaps TRBD2 as D (7 bases). CDR3 size: 16 residues. The V end lost 0 bases, the J end lost 7 bases, and 20 bases lay between the germline ends. Germline CDR1 reads SGHNT; CDR2 reads YYREEE (reference sequence). The CDR3 nucleotides are TGTGCCAGCAGCTTGGTCGGGGGGCTGGTCGATGAAGAGCAGTACTTC. Its protein product is CASSLVGGLVDEEQYF.

This chain links TRBV29-1 with TRBJ2-5, with D possibly matching TRBD1 (6 bases). Germline V CDR1 and CDR2: SQVTM, ANQGSEA. The V and J ends lost 6 bases and 5 bases respectively, with 13 bases between them. The CDR3 has 12 residues. CDR3 sequence: CSVRQAGETQYF. In DNA, the CDR3 is TGCAGCGTCCGACAGGCCGGGGAGACCCAGTACTTC.

V gene TRBV2 combines with J gene TRBJ2-3, with TRBD2 matching over 8 bases. This CDR3 region has 16 residues. V shed 7 bases and J 2 bases; nucleotides not matched to a gene: 11. CDR1 is SNHLY, CDR2 FYNNEI, per germline. CDR3 region: CASITGLALNTDTQYF. The CDR3 region has the DNA TGTGCCAGCATTACCGGACTAGCTTTAAACACAGATACGCAGTATTTT.

This clone was observed a single time. V is TRBV27 and J is TRBJ1-1; 9 nucleotides match TRBD1. V lost 6 bases to trimming and J lost 1 base; unmatched junction nucleotides: 9. Germline V gene lookup returns CDR1 MNHEY and CDR2 SMNVEV (reference sequence). The CDR3 has 16 amino acids. CDR3 nucleotides: TGTGCCAGCAGCCGATTTCCGGGACAGGGGAACACTGAAGCTTTCTTT. This translates into CASSRFPGQGNTEAFF.

The J gene is TRBJ2-5, the V gene TRBV5-1; 9 nucleotides match TRBD2. V shed 5 bases and J 2 bases; nucleotides not matched to a gene: 1. CDR3 length: 13 residues. Germline loops: CDR1 SGHRS, CDR2 YFSETQ. CDR3: CASRRGGQETQYF. The CDR3 nucleotides read TGCGCCAGCAGGCGGGGGGGGCAAGAGACCCAGTACTTC.

The chain employs TRBV27 and TRBJ2-3; 9 bases match TRBD2. V shed 5 bases, J shed 2 bases, and the junction held 2 bases outside the gene matches. The CDR3 has 14 residues. Germline V CDR1 and CDR2: MNHEY, SMNVEV (reference sequence). CDR3 region: CASSRLAVTDTQYF. The CDR3 nucleotides read TGTGCCAGCAGTAGACTAGCGGTCACAGATACGCAGTATTTT.

The CDR3 loop is CASSLLGSSGDFDEAQYF. DNA of the CDR3: TGTGCCAGCAGCTTACTGGGATCTAGCGGGGACTTTGATGAGGCCCAGTACTTC. V and J are TRBV11-2 and TRBJ2-5, with TRBD2 identical over 9 bases. Trimming removed 2 bases from V and 9 bases from J; junction bases left unmatched: 19. The CDR3 is made up of 18 amino acids. Germline loops: CDR1 SGHAT, CDR2 FQNNGV.

CDR3 loop: CASSIGRAIGELFF. In nucleotides, the CDR3 is TGTGCCAGTAGTATAGGCAGGGCGATCGGGGAGCTGTTTTTT. This chain joins TRBV19 and TRBJ2-2, with D maybe TRBD1 (5 bases). Deletions cut 1 base from V and 7 bases from J, with 10 bases between. Germline CDR1 LNHDA, CDR2 SQIVND (reference sequence). The CDR3 consists of 14 residues.

CDR3 protein: CASSSGFEKEKLFF. The CDR3 DNA reads as TGCGCCAGCAGCTCGGGGTTTGAGAAGGAAAAACTGTTTTTT. This chain uses TRBV5-1 with TRBJ1-4; D uncertain. The V gene lost 3 bases and the J gene lost 8 bases, with 14 bases spanning the gap. This CDR3 contains 14 residues. Germline assignment: CDR1 SGHRS and CDR2 YFSETQ. Filled out from reference TRBV5-1 and TRBJ1-4, the complete variable domain reads KAGVTQTPRYLIKTRGQQVTLSCSPISGHRSVSWYQQTPGQGLQFLFEYFSETQRNKGNFPGRFSGRQFSNSRSEMNVSTLELGDSALYLCASSSGFEKEKLFFGSGTQLSVL.

CDR3 residues: CASSVGGGKWPLHF. The CDR3 nucleotides are TGTGCCAGCAGCGTAGGGGGGGGCAAGTGGCCCCTCCACTTT. J is TRBJ1-6 and V is TRBV9; D is perhaps TRBD1 (6 bases). Trimming took 0 bases from V and 13 from J, leaving 14 bases between them. The V gene's germline CDR1 is SGDLS and CDR2 YYNGEE. The CDR3 has 14 amino acids.

The chain is built from TRBV27 and TRBJ1-5; TRBD1 agrees at 10 bases. Trimming cost V 6 bases and J 7 bases; bases outside gene matches: 6. The CDR3 consists of 14 residues. Germline CDR1 MNHEY, CDR2 SMNVEV (reference sequence). Written as DNA, the CDR3 is TGTGCCAGCAGCTCGACAGGGGGCTGGCAGCCCCAGCATTTT. It yields the protein CASSSTGGWQPQHF.

The J gene is TRBJ2-1, the V gene TRBV7-9; D possibly corresponds to TRBD1 (6 bases). CDR1 is SEHNR, CDR2 FQNEAQ, per germline (reference sequence). V lost 5 bases and J 4 bases, leaving 18 bases between the germline ends. This CDR3 comprises 16 residues. The CDR3 loop is CASSQRGSLQYNEQFF. The CDR3 DNA sequence: TGTGCCAGCAGCCAGAGGGGGTCTCTCCAGTACAATGAGCAGTTCTTC.

This chain joins TRBV6-6 and TRBJ1-1; 7 nucleotides agree with TRBD1. With 7 bases clipped from V and 5 bases from J, the junction kept 10 bases outside the gene matches. The CDR3 is 14 amino acids. CDR1 is MNHNY, CDR2 SVGAGI, per germline (reference sequence). The CDR3 here is CASNIHRGRTEAFF. CDR3 sequence (DNA): TGTGCCAGCAATATTCACAGGGGTCGGACTGAAGCTTTCTTT.

V usage is TRBV28 and J usage is TRBJ2-3; the D gene is possibly TRBD1 (6 bases). Per the germline V gene, CDR1 is MDHEN and CDR2 is SYDVKM. The V and J ends lost 6 bases and 2 bases respectively, with 12 bases between them. This CDR3 region has 14 residues. As DNA, the CDR3 is TGTGCCAGCAGCTGGACAGACAACACAGATACGCAGTATTTT. Protein: CASSWTDNTDTQYF.

Relative to its sample, this clone is medium-sized. The CDR3 sequence: CASRGGQGLRANVLTF. CDR3 DNA sequence: TGTGCCAGTAGGGGGGGACAGGGGCTTAGGGCCAACGTCCTGACTTTC. The chain combines TRBV19 with TRBJ2-6; TRBD1 matches at 10 bases. CDR1 is LNHDA, CDR2 SQIVND, per germline (reference sequence). This CDR3 contains 16 residues. V shed 6 bases and J 5 bases; nucleotides not matched to a gene: 7.

The chain is built from TRBV7-8 and TRBJ2-2; 11 positions agree with TRBD1. Trimming cost V 7 bases and J 5 bases; bases outside gene matches: 18. The CDR3 sequence is 19 residues long. CDR1 is SGHVS and CDR2 is FQNEAQ in the germline V gene. The CDR3 reads CASIKRRTGGASLTGELFF. The CDR3 nucleotides read TGTGCCAGCATCAAAAGAAGGACAGGGGGCGCGTCACTGACCGGGGAGCTGTTTTTT.

The chain joins TRBV4-1 to TRBJ2-2; D call uncertain. V gave up 1 base and J gave up 1 base, with 10 bases separating them. The CDR3 covers 16 residues. The V gene's germline CDR1 is MGHRA and CDR2 YSYEKL. The DNA for the CDR3 is TGCGCCAGCAGCCAAGTCGTTATTCGGAACACCGGGGAGCTGTTTTTT. Translating gives CASSQVVIRNTGELFF.

The chain employs TRBV15 and TRBJ2-2, with TRBD2 matching over 7 bases. The CDR3 extends over 16 amino acids. CDR1 and CDR2 from the germline V gene are LNHNV and YYDKDF (reference sequence). Trimming removed 0 bases from V and 5 bases from J; junction bases left unmatched: 6. This CDR3 is CATSREVGGSTGELFF. The DNA of the CDR3 is TGTGCCACCAGCAGAGAAGTCGGGGGGTCAACCGGGGAGCTGTTTTTT.

This clone was counted once. The chain joins TRBV5-1 to TRBJ2-2; possibly TRBD1 for D (6 bases). Between the trimmed V and J ends, which lost 4 bases and 6 bases, there was a span of 16 bases. From germline, CDR1 is SGHRS and CDR2 YFSETQ. The CDR3 consists of 15 residues. CDR3: CASSTFQGRAGELFF. CDR3 nucleotides: TGCGCCAGCAGCACATTCCAGGGGAGAGCCGGGGAGCTGTTTTTT.

V and J are TRBV29-1 and TRBJ2-5; D possibly corresponds to TRBD1 (6 bases). The CDR3 runs to 12 residues. Germline CDR1 and CDR2: SQVTM and ANQGSEA. Trimming took 4 bases from V and 5 from J, leaving 11 bases between them. The CDR3 region is CSVVRGSETQYF. The CDR3 DNA reads as TGCAGCGTTGTAAGGGGGAGCGAGACCCAGTACTTC.

The chain is built from TRBV30 and TRBJ1-2, with 9 positions matching TRBD1. V lost 0 bases to trimming and J lost 6 bases; unmatched junction nucleotides: 8. The germline CDR1 and CDR2 sequences are GTSNPN and SVGIG (reference sequence). The CDR3 is 15 residues long. The CDR3 loop reads CAWSVPYRGRNGYTF. The DNA for the CDR3 is TGTGCCTGGAGTGTACCCTACAGGGGGCGGAATGGCTACACCTTC.

The V gene is TRBV6-6, the J gene TRBJ2-7; 7 nucleotides line up with TRBD2. Germline lookup yields CDR1 MNHNY and CDR2 SVGAGI (reference sequence). With 2 bases clipped from V and 2 bases from J, the junction kept 6 bases outside the gene matches. The CDR3 covers 15 residues. This CDR3 is CASSYGGGPTYEQYV. The CDR3 DNA follows: TGTGCCAGCAGTTACGGGGGAGGGCCGACCTACGAGCAGTACGTC.

Here the CDR3 reads CASSATPRAEAFF. CDR3 in DNA: TGTGCCAGCAGCGCAACCCCCAGGGCTGAAGCTTTCTTT. This rearrangement joins TRBV6-5 to TRBJ1-1, with D perhaps TRBD1 (5 bases). CDR1 MNHEY and CDR2 SVGAGI come from the germline V gene. This CDR3 spans 13 amino acids. Trimming left V 6 bases short and J 6 bases short, with 14 bases between.

This clone was seen only a few times. The chain links TRBV7-2 to TRBJ2-2, with D perhaps matching TRBD2 (7 bases). Deletions cut 5 bases from V and 6 bases from J, with 19 bases between. CDR3 length equals 16 residues. Germline values: CDR1 SGHTA, CDR2 FQGNSA. CDR3 DNA sequence: TGTGCCAGCAGCCCCCGAGGGGGGGGAGGGTCCGGGGAGCTGTTTTTT. Protein: CASSPRGGGGSGELFF. Based on the CDR3 plus reference TRBV7-2 and TRBJ2-2, the full variable domain is GAGVSQSPSNKVTEKGKDVELRCDPISGHTALYWYRQSLGQGLEFLIYFQGNSAPDKSGLPSDRFSAERTGGSVSTLTIQRTQQEDSAVYLCASSPRGGGGSGELFFGEGSRLTVL.

The V call is TRBV10-3, the J call TRBJ2-2; TRBD2 aligns across 11 bases. After removal of 4 bases from V and 5 bases from J, the junction contained 0 bases not matched to a gene. The CDR3 length is 14 residues. Germline V CDR1 and CDR2: ENHRY, SYGVKD. CDR3 in amino acids: CAISGTSGTGELFF. The CDR3 bases are TGTGCCATCAGTGGGACTAGCGGGACCGGGGAGCTGTTTTTT.

This clone occurred once. V usage is TRBV10-3 and J usage is TRBJ1-6, with 8 bases identical to TRBD1. The CDR3 consists of 17 residues. The ends lost 5 bases at V and 3 bases at J; junction bases unmatched: 9. CDR1 is ENHRY, CDR2 SYGVKD, per germline. DNA for the CDR3: TGTGCCATCAGTAGGGAGCAGGGGGCGTTCTATAATTCACCCCTCCACTTT. Translated, it gives CAISREQGAFYNSPLHF.

This rearrangement joins TRBV2 to TRBJ1-1, with D tentatively TRBD1 (6 bases). CDR3 length: 12 amino acids. The V end was cut by 6 bases, the J end by 7 bases, with 12 bases between. Germline CDR1 is SNHLY and CDR2 is FYNNEI. The CDR3 DNA is TGTGCCAGCAGCATAGGGACATTTGAAGCTTTCTTT. As protein: CASSIGTFEAFF.

This clone was found a few times. V is TRBV7-8 and J is TRBJ1-5, with a weak D call TRBD1 (6 bases). The V gene's germline CDR1 is SGHVS and CDR2 FQNEAQ. The CDR3 has 14 residues. V was pared by 3 bases and J by 2 bases, with 8 bases between. CDR3 coding DNA: TGTGCCAGCAGCTTGAGACAGGGCAATCAGCCCCAGCATTTT. Amino acid sequence: CASSLRQGNQPQHF. The full variable domain, in which reference TRBV7-8 and TRBJ1-5 provide the parts outside the CDR3, is GAGVSQSPRYKVAKRGQDVALRCDPISGHVSLFWYQQALGQGPEFLTYFQNEAQLDKSGLPSDRFFAERPEGSVSTLKIQRTQQEDSAVYLCASSLRQGNQPQHFGDGTRLSIL.

The CDR3 nucleotides are TGTGCCAGCAGTGAAGCGAACAGGGCCTACTCCTACGAGCAGTACTTC. Protein: CASSEANRAYSYEQYF. The rearrangement links TRBV6-1 to TRBJ2-7; tentatively, D is TRBD1 (6 bases). This CDR3 contains 16 residues. Germline CDR1 and CDR2: MNHNS and SASEGT. Trimming stripped 0 bases from V and 0 bases from J, with 12 bases between.

This chain uses TRBV5-1 with TRBJ2-5; 9 nucleotides match TRBD2. CDR3 length equals 16 residues. Germline V gives CDR1 SGHRS, CDR2 YFSETQ. V lost 0 bases to trimming and J lost 2 bases; unmatched junction nucleotides: 5. For the CDR3, the DNA is TGCGCCAGCAGCTTGGTTCCAGCGGGGGGACAAGAGACCCAGTACTTC. It yields the protein CASSLVPAGGQETQYF.

The genes are TRBV5-1 and TRBJ1-1; 10 bases match TRBD1. The CDR3 covers 14 residues. Germline CDR1 SGHRS, CDR2 YFSETQ. The J segment lost 1 base and the V segment lost 4 bases, leaving 1 base of the junction unmatched. The CDR3 region is CASSRDRGNTEAFF. CDR3 bases: TGCGCCAGCAGCCGGGACAGGGGGAACACTGAAGCTTTCTTT.

The chain employs TRBV9 and TRBJ2-3, with D unresolved. The CDR3 spans 13 residues. Trimming took 0 bases from V and 4 from J, leaving 6 bases between them. The V gene's germline CDR1 is SGDLS and CDR2 YYNGEE. CDR3 nucleotide sequence: TGTGCCAGCAGCGTAGACCCAGCAGATACGCAGTATTTT. This gives the protein CASSVDPADTQYF.